Listed here are 3 T cell receptor beta chains from one sample, sequenced in a study of human thymus T cells (dated by TCRdb to the early 2020s). Library preparation employed the immunoSEQ multiplex PCR assay. TCRdb carries this immuneACCESS record with in-frame sequences only. Its versions omit some clonotypes, under half of them owing to an unresolved V gene in the studies checked, with the rest unexplained. In all, the sample holds 70,000 to 75,000 clones, and over 85% of those were seen once. 0.03% to 0.035% of the sample is taken by the ten largest. The thymus tissue came from surgical resects taken out during corrective cardiac surgery. The sequenced sample was thymus tissue. These receptors all come from a girl under three years old with a congenital heart defect but otherwise immunologically healthy.

In this sample, this clone turned up once. This rearrangement joins TRBV18 to TRBJ2-7; 9 positions agree with TRBD1. The CDR3 runs 16 residues. The ends lost 4 bases at V and 3 bases at J; junction bases unmatched: 10. Germline values: CDR1 KGHSH, CDR2 LQKENI. CDR3 bases: TGTGCCAGCTCACGACAGGGGGAAGGCATATACTACGAGCAGTACTTC. This translates into CASSRQGEGIYYEQYF. Together with reference TRBV18 and TRBJ2-7, the CDR3 gives the full variable domain: NAGVMQNPRHLVRRRGQEARLRCSPMKGHSHVYWYRQLPEEGLKFMVYLQKENIIDESGMPKERFSAEFPKEGPSILRIQQVVRGDSAAYFCASSRQGEGIYYEQYFGPGTRLTVT.

V and J are TRBV15 and TRBJ2-5, with D uncertain. CDR1 and CDR2 from the germline V gene are LNHNV and YYDKDF (reference sequence). CDR3 size: 14 residues. V gave up 0 bases and J gave up 3 bases, with 8 bases separating them. The CDR3 sequence: CATSRDLREETQYF. The CDR3 bases are TGTGCCACCAGCAGAGATCTCCGAGAAGAGACCCAGTACTTC.

The chain employs TRBV5-1 and TRBJ2-3, with a tentative D call TRBD1 (6 bases). Trimming shortened V by 3 bases and J by 0 bases, and 20 bases separated the two germline ends. Germline CDR1 and CDR2: SGHRS and YFSETQ. This CDR3 region has 18 residues. The CDR3 bases are TGCGCCAGCAGCTCCGCCGGGACAAAGGCTGGAAGCACAGATACGCAGTATTTT. Translated, it gives CASSSAGTKAGSTDTQYF.